One and the same sample provided the 21 T cell receptor beta chains below, sequenced in a study of radiotherapy plus CTLA-4 blockade in lung cancer. Measured with immunoSEQ multiplex PCR; TCRdb has only the in-frame clones, and not every one. The sample lists 90,000 to 100,000 clones, approximately 80% occurring once. Sequenced here: peripheral blood, sampled from a patient treated with radiotherapy plus ipilimumab. The source of these receptors is a human donor with non-small cell lung cancer that progressed on radiotherapy plus ipilimumab.

This clone came up a few times. This chain links TRBV27 with TRBJ2-3; tentatively, D is TRBD2 (5 bases). Between the trimmed V and J ends, which lost 3 bases and 6 bases, there was a span of 22 bases. The germline gives CDR1 MNHEY, CDR2 SMNVEV (reference sequence). The CDR3 spans 17 residues. The CDR3 DNA reads TGTGCCAGCAGTTTCCGGAGGCCTAGGGCAGATTTTGATACGCAGTATTTT. Its protein is CASSFRRPRADFDTQYF.

The chain employs TRBV9 and TRBJ2-2, with a tentative D call TRBD2 (7 bases). V was trimmed by 0 bases and J by 14 bases, leaving 11 bases between them. The CDR3 length is 12 residues. CDR1 and CDR2 (germline): SGDLS, YYNGEE. The CDR3 coding sequence is TGTGCCAGCAGCGTAGCGAGGGGGGGACTGTTTTTT. This encodes CASSVARGGLFF.

The chain uses TRBV21-1 and TRBJ1-3. TRBV21-1 is annotated as a pseudogene. The CDR3 length is 13 residues. The CDR3 loop is CASSLRPGNTIYF. DNA for the CDR3: TGTGCCAGCAGCCTACGTCCGGGAAACACCATATATTTT.

The chain carries TRBV2 and TRBJ1-1, with D unclear. Germline V CDR1 and CDR2: SNHLY, FYNNEI. The CDR3 extends over 17 amino acids. The ends were cut back, 7 bases at V and 0 bases at J, with 21 bases in the middle. The CDR3 DNA sequence: TGTGCCAGCACCGCATGGGATGCGGAAGATATGAACACTGAAGCTTTCTTT. Amino acid sequence: CASTAWDAEDMNTEAFF.

The chain joins TRBV5-8 to TRBJ2-7, with unresolved D. Germline CDR1 is SGHTS and CDR2 is YDEGEE. There are 15 residues in the CDR3. Trimming took 1 base from V and 0 from J, leaving 11 bases between them. This CDR3 reads CASSLRLQSSYEQYF. The CDR3 region has the DNA TGTGCCAGCAGCTTGAGACTGCAGAGCTCCTACGAGCAGTACTTC.

The V gene is TRBV25-1, the J gene TRBJ2-1; 7 bases match TRBD2. The CDR3 is made up of 15 amino acids. V trimming: 1 base; J trimming: 8 bases; junction bases outside the gene matches: 8. The germline CDR1 and CDR2 sequences are MGHDK and SYGVNS. Written as DNA, the CDR3 is TGTGCCAGCAGTGAATTGGGGGAGGGCCTAGATGAGCAGTTCTTC. Encoded protein: CASSELGEGLDEQFF.

The V and J genes are TRBV5-4 and TRBJ2-7; a weak D match, TRBD2 (5 bases). CDR1 is SGHNT, CDR2 YYREEE, per germline (reference sequence). With 1 base removed from V and 0 bases from J, the gap between germline ends came to 11 bases. The CDR3 runs 15 residues. The CDR3 loop is CASSLFGESSYEQYF. The DNA for the CDR3 is TGTGCCAGCAGCTTGTTCGGGGAAAGCTCCTACGAGCAGTACTTC. The whole variable domain, filled in from reference TRBV5-4 and TRBJ2-7, reads ETGVTQSPTHLIKTRGQQVTLRCSSQSGHNTVSWYQQALGQGPQFIFQYYREEENGRGNFPPRFSGLQFPNYSSELNVNALELDDSALYLCASSLFGESSYEQYFGPGTRLTVT.

Only a few counts were recorded for this clone. The chain has TRBV19 and TRBJ1-5, with D tentatively TRBD1 (6 bases). Germline CDR1 LNHDA, CDR2 SQIVND (reference sequence). The CDR3 runs 16 residues. V was pared by 3 bases and J by 7 bases, with 19 bases between. Written as DNA, the CDR3 is TGTGCCAGTAGTATGTACGGGGACACCGCACACCAGCCCCAGCATTTT. Its protein is CASSMYGDTAHQPQHF.

The chain has TRBV7-3 and TRBJ1-2, with D possibly TRBD1 on 6 matching bases. Germline V gene lookup returns CDR1 SGHTA and CDR2 FQGTGA. V lost 5 bases to trimming and J lost 9 bases, with 16 bases between them. The CDR3 runs to 13 residues. The CDR3 is CASSPKQGLSYTF. In DNA form, the CDR3 reads TGTGCCAGCAGCCCCAAACAGGGCCTAAGCTACACCTTC.

This rearrangement joins TRBV10-3 to TRBJ1-2; D possibly corresponds to TRBD1 (5 bases). This CDR3 is built from 12 residues. CDR1 and CDR2 (germline): ENHRY, SYGVKD. V was cut by 10 bases and J by 1 base, with 10 bases left in between. CDR3 loop: CAKWDGNYGYTF. The CDR3 DNA sequence: TGTGCCAAATGGGACGGTAACTATGGCTACACCTTC.

V gene TRBV28 combines with J gene TRBJ2-1, with 7 bases matching TRBD2. CDR1 and CDR2 from the germline V gene are MDHEN and SYDVKM. The V segment lost 6 bases and the J segment 5 bases; nucleotides outside the gene matches: 13. There are 16 residues in the CDR3. This CDR3 reads CASSSLGGDSNNEQFF. CDR3 nucleotide sequence: TGTGCCAGCAGCTCCCTGGGGGGGGATAGCAACAATGAGCAGTTCTTC.

This clone was seen only once. This chain joins TRBV18 and TRBJ2-1; unclear D gene. There are 13 residues in the CDR3. V was shortened by 3 bases and J by 9 bases, with 12 bases between the two germline ends. The germline V gene has CDR1 KGHSH and CDR2 LQKENI. This CDR3 is CASSPYGTLEQFF. DNA for the CDR3: TGTGCCAGCTCACCTTACGGCACCCTTGAGCAGTTCTTC. The whole variable domain, remainder taken from reference TRBV18 and TRBJ2-1, is NAGVMQNPRHLVRRRGQEARLRCSPMKGHSHVYWYRQLPEEGLKFMVYLQKENIIDESGMPKERFSAEFPKEGPSILRIQQVVRGDSAAYFCASSPYGTLEQFFGPGTRLTVL.

The chain is built from TRBV5-1 and TRBJ2-3, with D unresolved. V shed 1 base and J shed 2 bases, with 8 bases lying between them. Germline V gene data show CDR1 as SGHRS and CDR2 as YFSETQ. The CDR3 length is 14 residues. The CDR3 DNA is TGCGCCAGCAGCTTGTCCCAGGACACAGATACGCAGTATTTT. Its protein product is CASSLSQDTDTQYF. Complete variable domain (other parts from reference TRBV5-1 and TRBJ2-3): KAGVTQTPRYLIKTRGQQVTLSCSPISGHRSVSWYQQTPGQGLQFLFEYFSETQRNKGNFPGRFSGRQFSNSRSEMNVSTLELGDSALYLCASSLSQDTDTQYFGPGTRLTVL.

The V call is TRBV5-6, the J call TRBJ1-4; 7 bases are a match to TRBD1. The germline CDR1 and CDR2 sequences are SGHDT and YYEEEE. The CDR3 is made up of 16 amino acids. After removal of 2 bases from V and 8 bases from J, the junction contained 12 bases not matched to a gene. For the CDR3, the DNA is TGTGCCAGCAGCTTCCGGGACAGTCGTGCTTCCGAAAAACTGTTTTTT. Encoded protein: CASSFRDSRASEKLFF.

The genes are TRBV7-9 and TRBJ1-3; D not certain. Trimming left V 6 bases short and J 0 bases short, with 12 bases between. The CDR3 sequence is 15 residues long. Germline V gene data show CDR1 as SEHNR and CDR2 as FQNEAQ (reference sequence). DNA of the CDR3: TGTGCCAGCAGTACCCCGAAGGACTCTGGAAACACCATATATTTT. It encodes CASSTPKDSGNTIYF.

V gene TRBV5-6 combines with J gene TRBJ1-3; the D gene is possibly TRBD1 (6 bases). Trimming left V 1 base short and J 0 bases short, with 8 bases between. Per the germline V gene, CDR1 is SGHDT and CDR2 is YYEEEE. This CDR3 spans 15 amino acids. CDR3 residues: CASSLQGSSGNTIYF. The CDR3 DNA sequence: TGTGCCAGCAGCTTGCAGGGGAGCTCTGGAAACACCATATATTTT.

The gene calls are TRBV10-3 and TRBJ2-3; weak D call: TRBD1 (5 bases). The CDR3 totals 13 residues. Germline V gene sequence: CDR1 ENHRY, CDR2 SYGVKD. Trimming removed 7 bases from V and 5 bases from J, with 13 bases in between. CDR3 residues: CAIMVQGVDTQYF. CDR3 sequence (DNA): TGTGCCATCATGGTCCAGGGCGTAGATACGCAGTATTTT.

The chain carries TRBV6-5 and TRBJ2-7, with 9 nucleotides matching TRBD1. Germline CDR1 and CDR2: MNHEY and SVGAGI. V trimming: 8 bases; J trimming: 5 bases; junction bases outside the gene matches: 7. There are 13 residues in the CDR3. CDR3 in DNA: TGTGCCAGCGAAGGGACAGGGATAAACGAGCAGTACTTC. It codes for CASEGTGINEQYF.

This clone was seen only once. This chain links TRBV18 with TRBJ2-1; TRBD1 or TRBD2 may be the D gene (6 bases each). The CDR3 covers 14 residues. Germline-derived CDR1 and CDR2 are KGHSH and LQKENI. With 1 base removed from V and 7 bases from J, the gap between germline ends came to 11 bases. The CDR3 sequence is CASSPRGAGNEQFF. The CDR3 nucleotides are TGTGCCAGCTCACCACGGGGGGCCGGGAATGAGCAGTTCTTC. Variable domain in full (rest from reference TRBV18 and TRBJ2-1): NAGVMQNPRHLVRRRGQEARLRCSPMKGHSHVYWYRQLPEEGLKFMVYLQKENIIDESGMPKERFSAEFPKEGPSILRIQQVVRGDSAAYFCASSPRGAGNEQFFGPGTRLTVL.

The chain recombines TRBV5-1 with TRBJ1-2; no clear D. The CDR3 loop spans 14 amino acids. The germline gives CDR1 SGHRS, CDR2 YFSETQ. Trimming left V 2 bases short and J 4 bases short, with 12 bases between. The CDR3: CASSFVEGSYGYTF. The DNA for the CDR3 is TGCGCCAGCAGCTTTGTCGAGGGATCCTATGGCTACACCTTC.

This clone was observed a single time. The chain is built from TRBV27 and TRBJ2-5, with D unresolved. The germline V gene encodes CDR1 MNHEY and CDR2 SMNVEV (reference sequence). CDR3 length: 12 residues. V lost 6 bases, J lost 5 bases, and 10 bases lay in between. CDR3 residues: CASSTDLETQYF. In nucleotides, the CDR3 is TGTGCCAGCAGCACAGATTTGGAGACCCAGTACTTC.